The present TCR beta chain was sequenced within a study of Ad26.COV2.S vaccination and SARS-CoV-2 variants. The germline V gene has CDR1 SGHTA and CDR2 FQGTGA. Trimming cost V 7 bases and J 2 bases, with 11 bases left between them. This CDR3 has 14 amino acids. Overall study findings and caveats: Responses of spike-specific T cells (both CD8+ and CD4+) reportedly showed substantial breadth after vaccination. Estimates derived from TCR breadth and depth analyses may have underestimated total T cell responses. Placebo and vaccine recipients had non-spike TCR breadth that was similar. It was vaccine recipients, not placebo recipients, who had the higher spike-specific TCR breadth.

Regarding this clone: What it binds is unknown.

The method was immunoSEQ multiplex PCR; TCRdb's version includes in-frame clones alone and lacks a portion of them. This table holds 350,000 to 450,000 clones, about 91% found once. The sample in question was peripheral blood, obtained after recovery from COVID-19. The chain recombines TRBV7-3 with TRBJ2-2; D could derive from TRBD1 or TRBD2 (5 bases each). This TCR was sampled from a human donor who had recovered from COVID-19. The CDR3 DNA sequence: TGTGCCAGCACCCGGGGCAGCAACACCGGGGAGCTGTTTTTT. It yields the protein CASTRGSNTGELFF. Full variable domain (remainder filled in from reference TRBV7-3 and TRBJ2-2): GAGVSQTPSNKVTEKGKYVELRCDPISGHTALYWYRQSLGQGPEFLIYFQGTGAADDSGLPNDRFFAVRPEGSVSTLKIQRTERGDSAVYLCASTRGSNTGELFFGEGSRLTVL.